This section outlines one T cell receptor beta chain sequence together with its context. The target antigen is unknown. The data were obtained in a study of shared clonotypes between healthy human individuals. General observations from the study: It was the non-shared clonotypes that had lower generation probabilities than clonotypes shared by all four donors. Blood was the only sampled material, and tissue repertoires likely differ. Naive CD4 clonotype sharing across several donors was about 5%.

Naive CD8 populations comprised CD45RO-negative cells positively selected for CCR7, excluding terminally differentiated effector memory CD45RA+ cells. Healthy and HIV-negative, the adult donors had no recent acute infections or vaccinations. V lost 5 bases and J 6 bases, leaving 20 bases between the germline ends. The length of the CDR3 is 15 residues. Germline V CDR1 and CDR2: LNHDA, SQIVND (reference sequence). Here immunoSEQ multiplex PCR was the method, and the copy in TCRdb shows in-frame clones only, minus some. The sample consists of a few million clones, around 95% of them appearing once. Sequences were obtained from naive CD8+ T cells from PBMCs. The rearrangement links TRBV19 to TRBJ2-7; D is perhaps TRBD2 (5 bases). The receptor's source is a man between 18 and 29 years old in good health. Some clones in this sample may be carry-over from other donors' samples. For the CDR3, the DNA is TGTGCCAGTAGTCTTAGCGCCCACCCCTGGGGCGAGCAGTACTTC. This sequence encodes CASSLSAHPWGEQYF.